This T cell receptor beta chain was profiled in a study of human versus mouse CDR3 diversity and MHC coevolution. Broader study findings: Compared with mice, human CDR3s carried more deletions and insertions on average.

V shed 8 bases and J shed 7 bases, with 20 bases lying between them. The CDR3 length is 15 residues. Germline V lookup: CDR1 MDHEN, CDR2 SYDVKM. Method: immunoSEQ multiplex PCR; TCRdb's copy keeps in-frame clones and lacks some. The sample carries approximately 81,000 clones, around 95% recorded once. Concerning this clone: As yet, its antigen is unknown.

This clonotype was sampled from a person aged 25 to 69 in good health. The chain carries TRBV28 and TRBJ1-4; TRBD1 might be the D (5 bases). Sequenced input: naive CD4+ T cells from blood. Subset in this sample: CD45RO-negative CD62L-positive naive CD4 T cells. CDR3 sequence reads: CASGLLWGVGEKLFF. The CDR3 DNA reads TGTGCCAGCGGCCTTTTGTGGGGGGTAGGTGAAAAACTGTTTTTT. Together with reference TRBV28 and TRBJ1-4, the CDR3 gives the full variable domain: DVKVTQSSRYLVKRTGEKVFLECVQDMDHENMFWYRQDPGLGLRLIYFSYDVKMKEKGDIPEGYSVSREKKERFSLILESASTNQTSMYLCASGLLWGVGEKLFFGSGTQLSVL.